The source of this TCR beta chain is a study of blood T cell repertoires in COVID-19. Study in general: Acute-phase and convalescent COVID-19 samples originated in the United States, Italy and Spain. In each case, the material was cDNA or gDNA derived from T cells, B-cell-depleted T cells, or PBMCs.

Cohort 3 recovery required two negative PCRs, clearance, or symptom resolution. Per the study methods: Amplification from reference gene primers served as the basis for estimated nucleated cell counts. Clones were read by immunoSEQ multiplex PCR, and TCRdb kept only the in-frame ones, dropping some. V, J and clone size are those of that table, while D and trimming were read from the DNA. The data show roughly 400,000 clones, nearly 90% seen once. The TCR comes from a woman in her twenties or thirties who had recovered from COVID-19. Sample: PBMCs or T cells enriched from blood (not recorded which).

The CDR3 protein is CASSWLLPSTDTQYF. DNA of the CDR3: TGCGCCAGCAGCTGGCTCCTCCCTAGCACAGATACGCAGTATTTT. The chain uses TRBV4-1 and TRBJ2-3; D gene ambiguous. CDR1 and CDR2 from the germline V gene are MGHRA and YSYEKL. The CDR3 is 15 residues long. V was cut by 5 bases and J by 0 bases, with 12 bases left in between.